Below, 17 T cell receptor beta chains from the same sample are listed, as sequenced in a study of blood T cell repertoires in COVID-19. Assay used: immunoSEQ multiplex PCR; TCRdb lists only in-frame clones, some missing. The sample has approximately 400,000 clones, around 89% seen once. Sequencing was performed on peripheral blood. These receptors were obtained from a man between 35 and 55 years old with acute or convalescent COVID-19.

The rearrangement uses TRBV5-5 and TRBJ2-7, with a weak D call TRBD1 (6 bases). The V and J ends lost 0 bases and 2 bases respectively, with 9 bases between them. This CDR3 is built from 14 residues. CDR1 SGHKS and CDR2 YYEKEE come from the germline V gene (reference sequence). The CDR3 bases are TGTGCCAGCAGCTTGGTTCAGGGGCCCTACGAGCAGTACTTC. This codes for CASSLVQGPYEQYF.

CDR3 sequence reads: CASSPRMAVYEQYF. The CDR3 DNA sequence: TGTGCCAGCAGCCCTAGGATGGCTGTATACGAGCAGTACTTC. V gene TRBV7-9 combines with J gene TRBJ2-7; D ambiguous. The CDR3 length is 14 residues. Germline-derived CDR1 and CDR2 are SEHNR and FQNEAQ (reference sequence). V was shortened by 5 bases and J by 4 bases, with 15 bases between the two germline ends. The full variable domain, rest sourced from reference TRBV7-9 and TRBJ2-7, is DTGVSQNPRHKITKRGQNVTFRCDPISEHNRLYWYRQTLGQGPEFLTYFQNEAQLEKSRLLSDRFSAERPKGSFSTLEIQRTEQGDSAMYLCASSPRMAVYEQYFGPGTRLTVT.

The rearrangement joins TRBV21-1 to TRBJ1-2; no check of the table's D call, TRBD1, against the DNA was made. TRBV21-1 is tagged as a pseudogene. The CDR3 is made up of 15 amino acids. For the CDR3, the DNA is TGTGCCAGCAGCGACTCTAAGGGGGAGAATTATGGCTACACCTTC. It encodes CASSDSKGENYGYTF.

V is TRBV9 and J is TRBJ1-6; possibly TRBD1 for D (6 bases). The length of the CDR3 is 15 residues. Germline assignment: CDR1 SGDLS and CDR2 YYNGEE. The V end was cut by 0 bases, the J end by 4 bases, with 8 bases between. This chain's CDR3 is CASSVEGQYNSPLHF. The CDR3 nucleotides are TGTGCCAGCAGCGTAGAAGGACAGTATAATTCACCCCTCCACTTT.

The chain recombines TRBV7-9 with TRBJ2-7; 8 bases are a match to TRBD1. Germline-derived CDR1 and CDR2 are SEHNR and FQNEAQ (reference sequence). The junction had 8 bases not matched to a gene; V was cut back by 2 bases and J by 5 bases. The CDR3 has 15 residues. The CDR3 sequence: CASSLTGQGVHEQYF. The CDR3 DNA follows: TGTGCCAGCAGCTTAACAGGACAGGGAGTCCACGAGCAGTACTTC.

The sample holds one count of this clone. The CDR3 bases are TGTGCCAGCAGCCACGGACAGGGGGACTATGAAAAACTGTTTTTT. Amino acid sequence: CASSHGQGDYEKLFF. This sequence joins TRBV28 and TRBJ1-4; 10 bases map to TRBD1. The CDR3 totals 15 residues. Germline CDR1 and CDR2: MDHEN and SYDVKM. The V and J ends lost 6 bases and 6 bases, in that order; junction bases with no gene match: 7.

The chain employs TRBV5-6 and TRBJ2-1; 7 positions agree with TRBD1. CDR1 is SGHDT and CDR2 is YYEEEE in the germline V gene. J was trimmed by 4 bases and V by 2 bases; bases with no gene match: 3. The CDR3 loop spans 14 amino acids. The CDR3 nucleotides are TGTGCCAGCAGCTTAGGACAGGCTTACAATGAGCAGTTCTTC. It codes for CASSLGQAYNEQFF.

The chain links TRBV14 to TRBJ2-1; D may be TRBD2 (6 bases). The V end was cut by 1 base, the J end by 0 bases, with 13 bases between. The CDR3 covers 17 residues. Germline V CDR1 and CDR2: SGHDN, FVKESK. CDR3 protein: CASSQGGAGSSYNEQFF. The CDR3 nucleotides read TGTGCCAGCAGCCAAGGGGGTGCGGGGAGCTCCTACAATGAGCAGTTCTTC.

CDR3 sequence reads: CARRPGTGPHQPQHF. For the CDR3, the DNA is TGTGCCAGAAGGCCGGGGACAGGGCCTCATCAGCCCCAGCATTTT. This sequence joins TRBV5-3 and TRBJ1-5, with 9 bases identical to TRBD1. TRBV5-3 counts as an open reading frame of uncertain function. The length of the CDR3 is 15 residues. Trimming took 5 bases from V and 5 from J; bases not matched to a gene: 8.

The chain employs TRBV18 and TRBJ2-7; 10 nucleotides agree with TRBD1. Germline CDR1 reads KGHSH; CDR2 reads LQKENI. Trimming removed 6 bases from V and 7 bases from J; junction bases left unmatched: 18. This CDR3 spans 17 amino acids. The CDR3 sequence: CASSAYYSGTGVWEQYF. In DNA form, the CDR3 reads TGTGCCAGCTCGGCCTACTATTCCGGGACAGGGGTTTGGGAGCAGTACTTC.

The chain couples TRBV28 to TRBJ1-2; D call uncertain. The germline CDR1 and CDR2 sequences are MDHEN and SYDVKM. Trimming stripped 1 base from V and 8 bases from J, with 17 bases between. CDR3 length: 15 residues. CDR3 protein: CASSLSQVPPWGYTF. In DNA, the CDR3 is TGTGCCAGCAGTTTATCTCAGGTGCCCCCGTGGGGCTACACCTTC.

The chain has TRBV4-3 and TRBJ1-2; D gene uncertain. CDR3 length equals 15 residues. V lost 1 base, J lost 4 bases, and 13 bases lay in between. The germline CDR1 and CDR2 sequences are LGHNA and YSLEER. The CDR3 DNA follows: TGCGCCAGCAGCCAAGTGGAGGGCAGTGTCTATGGCTACACCTTC. It codes for CASSQVEGSVYGYTF.

This chain connects TRBV11-2 to TRBJ1-2; possibly TRBD1 for D (5 bases). Deletions cut 4 bases from V and 6 bases from J, with 18 bases between. From germline, CDR1 is SGHAT and CDR2 FQNNGV. The CDR3 is 15 residues long. The CDR3 nucleotides are TGTGCCAGCAGCTCCGGTCCCCGGGGGTCGGATGGCTACACCTTC. Its translation is CASSSGPRGSDGYTF.

The V and J genes are TRBV5-4 and TRBJ2-7; 7 bases match TRBD2. This CDR3 has 14 residues. Per germline, CDR1 SGHNT and CDR2 YYREEE (reference sequence). V lost 4 bases, J lost 3 bases, and 7 bases stayed unmatched. This chain's CDR3 is CASSASGKNYEQYF. The CDR3, as DNA: TGTGCCAGCAGCGCGAGCGGGAAAAACTACGAGCAGTACTTC.

The rearrangement joins TRBV5-1 to TRBJ1-4; TRBD1 agrees at 8 bases. Per germline, CDR1 SGHRS and CDR2 YFSETQ. J gave up 3 bases and V 5 bases, and 3 bases lay outside the gene matches. This CDR3 is 14 amino acids long. The CDR3 region is CASSWTGPNEKLFF. The CDR3 bases are TGCGCCAGCAGTTGGACAGGGCCTAATGAAAAACTGTTTTTT.

The chain combines TRBV2 with TRBJ1-1; 7 nucleotides agree with TRBD1. The V gene's germline CDR1 is SNHLY and CDR2 FYNNEI. There are 14 residues in the CDR3. J gave up 0 bases and V 5 bases, and 3 bases lay outside the gene matches. CDR3 in amino acids: CASSPGTVNTEAFF. The CDR3 bases are TGTGCCAGCAGTCCCGGGACAGTGAACACTGAAGCTTTCTTT.

The table lists this clone with a count of one. The gene calls are TRBV29-1 and TRBJ2-3; D remains unclear. This CDR3 comprises 13 residues. CDR1 and CDR2 (germline): SQVTM, ANQGSEA. Deletions cut 6 bases from V and 0 bases from J, with 10 bases between. CDR3 sequence reads: CSVEQLSTDTQYF. In nucleotides, the CDR3 is TGCAGCGTCGAACAGTTAAGCACAGATACGCAGTATTTT.